This TCR beta chain emerged from a study of glioma-infiltrating T cells after dendritic cell vaccination. Points on this clone: The antigen remains undetermined.

Primers: 60 V beta forward and 13 J beta reverse. Measured with immunoSEQ multiplex PCR; TCRdb has only the in-frame clones, and not every one. The sample contains about 92,000 clones, about nine tenths of which appear only once. General study results and limits: Longer survival after dendritic cell vaccination followed higher pretreatment TIL content.

CDR1 is SNHLY and CDR2 is FYNNEI in the germline V gene. The CDR3 loop spans 18 amino acids. Unmatched junction bases numbered 6, after V lost 1 base and J lost 1 base. Blood PBMC samples: pre-vaccination, two weeks post third vaccination, and at tumor progression. Sequences were derived from blood, sampled before dendritic cell vaccination. The sequence was collected from a human donor with glioblastoma. The rearrangement uses TRBV2 and TRBJ2-1, with TRBD2 matching 11 bases. The CDR3: CASSEGGVAGGSYNEQFF. The CDR3 nucleotides are TGTGCCAGCAGTGAAGGGGGGGTAGCGGGAGGGTCCTACAATGAGCAGTTCTTC. The whole variable domain, filled in from reference TRBV2 and TRBJ2-1, reads EPEVTQTPSHQVTQMGQEVILRCVPISNHLYFYWYRQILGQKVEFLVSFYNNEISEKSEIFDDQFSVERPDGSNFTLKIRSTKLEDSAMYFCASSEGGVAGGSYNEQFFGPGTRLTVL.